One T cell receptor beta chain is described in this entry. CDR1 and CDR2 (germline): GTSNPN, SVGIG (reference sequence). V lost 0 bases and J 5 bases, leaving 25 bases between the germline ends. The CDR3 length is 18 residues. This sample was included in a study of blood T cell repertoires in COVID-19. Study overall: Collection of acute and convalescent COVID-19 samples took place in the United States, Italy and Spain. The analysed material was cDNA or gDNA that came from T cells, B-cell-depleted T cells, or PBMCs.

Assay used: immunoSEQ multiplex PCR; TCRdb lists only in-frame clones, some missing. The repertoire has around 140,000 clones, about 87% of them found once; the top ten carry nearly 0.95%. This TCR derives from a woman aged 45-59 years with acute or convalescent COVID-19. Sequencing was done on a sample of peripheral blood. This chain uses TRBV30 with TRBJ1-1, with D tentatively TRBD1 (6 bases). The CDR3 loop is CAWSVLWENTGRNTEAFF. CDR3 nucleotide sequence: TGTGCCTGGAGTGTACTGTGGGAGAATACAGGGCGGAATACTGAAGCTTTCTTT.